The 30 T cell receptor beta chains below come from one sample, sequenced in a study of CD8 T cells in ankylosing spondylitis. TCRdb called the 5' RACE reads again in MiXCR, with one record for every CDR3 protein. Altogether around 150,000 distinct CDR3 sequences are present, approximately 10% being singletons, with the ten largest covering around 29%. Sequencing was done on a sample of blood, either unsorted or a sorted T cell fraction (not recorded which). The receptor source for this set is a male donor with ankylosing spondylitis or in good health (not recorded which).

The chain employs TRBV20-1 and TRBJ1-1, with TRBD1 as a possible D gene (5 bases). This CDR3 is built from 17 residues. Between the trimmed V and J ends, which lost 0 bases and 4 bases, there was a span of 21 bases. CDR1 and CDR2 (germline): DFQATT, SNEGSKA (reference sequence). Written as DNA, the CDR3 is TGCAGTGCTAGAGATCCCATGACAGCCTTAACCTCCACTGAAGCTTTCTTT. Translating gives CSARDPMTALTSTEAFF.

The chain combines TRBV25-1 with TRBJ2-5, with 8 bases that match TRBD1. This CDR3 region has 14 residues. V was pared by 2 bases and J by 5 bases, with 4 bases of the junction left unmatched. CDR1 and CDR2 (germline): MGHDK, SYGVNS. The CDR3 sequence is CASSEGQGSETQYF. The CDR3 DNA is TGTGCCAGCAGTGAAGGACAGGGCTCGGAGACCCAGTACTTC. The whole variable domain, filled in from reference TRBV25-1 and TRBJ2-5, reads EADIYQTPRYLVIGTGKKITLECSQTMGHDKMYWYQQDPGMELHLIHYSYGVNSTEKGDLSSESTVSRIRTEHFPLTLESARPSHTSQYLCASSEGQGSETQYFGPGTRLLVL.

This clonotype was recorded many times. This chain's CDR3 is CASSQEERGFNEQFF. As DNA, the CDR3 is TGCGCCAGCAGCCAAGAAGAGCGGGGTTTCAATGAGCAGTTCTTC. This chain links TRBV4-3 with TRBJ2-1; 7 positions agree with TRBD2. V shed 0 bases and J 6 bases; nucleotides not matched to a gene: 5. The germline CDR1 and CDR2 sequences are LGHNA and YSLEER. The length of the CDR3 is 15 residues.

The chain joins TRBV4-3 to TRBJ2-3; TRBD1 might be the D (5 bases). CDR3 length: 14 amino acids. V lost 1 base and J lost 4, with 9 bases in between. Germline lookup yields CDR1 LGHNA and CDR2 YSLEER. This chain's CDR3 is CASSQAQGSDTQYF. CDR3 nucleotide sequence: TGCGCCAGCAGCCAAGCCCAGGGATCAGATACGCAGTATTTT.

The chain couples TRBV5-1 to TRBJ2-6; 8 bases are shared with TRBD1. J was trimmed by 4 bases and V by 2 bases; bases with no gene match: 8. Germline values: CDR1 SGHRS, CDR2 YFSETQ. The CDR3 totals 17 residues. The CDR3 DNA reads as TGCGCCAGCAGCTTCAGACAGGGGCAGAGGGGGGCCAACGTCCTGACTTTC. It yields the protein CASSFRQGQRGANVLTF.

This clonotype was seen ten or more times. CDR3 amino acids: CASSFGHPKNIQYF. The DNA of the CDR3 is TGTGCCAGCAGCTTTGGTCATCCCAAAAACATTCAGTACTTC. The chain has TRBV5-6 and TRBJ2-4; D is ambiguous. The V gene's germline CDR1 is SGHDT and CDR2 YYEEEE. V lost 2 bases and J 2 bases, leaving 8 bases between the germline ends. This CDR3 is 14 amino acids long.

This chain links TRBV7-2 with TRBJ2-2; 8 bases align to TRBD2. V was pared by 7 bases and J by 3 bases, with 10 bases of the junction left unmatched. CDR1 is SGHTA and CDR2 is FQGNSA in the germline V gene. The CDR3 totals 16 residues. The CDR3, as DNA: TGTGCCAGCACCCCGGGAAGCGGGGGTCACACCGGGGAGCTGTTTTTT. This encodes CASTPGSGGHTGELFF.

This clonotype was seen many times. V and J are TRBV14 and TRBJ2-1; the match to TRBD2 covers 7 bases. The V and J ends lost 1 base and 6 bases, in that order; junction bases with no gene match: 6. The germline V gene encodes CDR1 SGHDN and CDR2 FVKESK. The CDR3 totals 15 residues. CDR3: CASSQAPTSVNEQFF. For the CDR3, the DNA is TGTGCCAGCAGCCAAGCTCCCACTAGCGTCAATGAGCAGTTCTTC.

This clonotype came up a few times. The chain is built from TRBV5-1 and TRBJ2-3; 9 bases fit TRBD1. V dropped 0 bases and J dropped 4; count of bases not matched to a gene: 12. Germline CDR1 and CDR2: SGHRS and YFSETQ. The length of the CDR3 is 18 residues. CDR3 loop: CASSLEFWDRVGSDTQYF. CDR3 sequence (DNA): TGCGCCAGCAGCTTGGAATTTTGGGACAGGGTTGGGTCAGATACGCAGTATTTT.

The rearrangement uses TRBV6-2 or TRBV6-3 and TRBJ2-7, with 10 bases fitting TRBD2. Unmatched junction bases numbered 9, after V lost 5 bases and J lost 5 bases. Germline-derived CDR1 and CDR2 are MNHEY and SVGEGT. There are 15 residues in the CDR3. The CDR3 bases are TGTGCCAGCAGTGGGGCTTCCGGGACTAGCGACGAGCAGTACTTC. The encoded protein is CASSGASGTSDEQYF.

CDR3 sequence reads: CASSSAGGAVSDEQFF. The CDR3 DNA reads as TGCGCCAGCAGCTCGGCGGGTGGAGCAGTCTCGGATGAGCAGTTCTTC. The chain recombines TRBV5-1 with TRBJ2-1; weak D call: TRBD2 (5 bases). Between the trimmed V and J ends, which lost 3 bases and 8 bases, there was a span of 21 bases. The CDR3 contains 16 residues. Germline V gives CDR1 SGHRS, CDR2 YFSETQ.

This clonotype was counted many times. V is TRBV6-5 and J is TRBJ2-1; 12 bases line up with TRBD2. CDR3 length: 16 amino acids. The trim removed 2 bases at V and 5 bases at J, leaving 4 bases unmatched. Germline V gene data show CDR1 as MNHEY and CDR2 as SVGAGI. This CDR3 is CASSYAGLAGNNEQFF. CDR3 nucleotides: TGTGCCAGCAGTTACGCCGGACTAGCGGGGAACAATGAGCAGTTCTTC.

This clonotype was observed at least ten times. The rearrangement uses TRBV9 and TRBJ2-1; TRBD2 agrees at 9 bases. Per the germline V gene, CDR1 is SGDLS and CDR2 is YYNGEE. This CDR3 is built from 16 residues. J gave up 7 bases and V 0 bases, and 8 bases lay outside the gene matches. CDR3 nucleotide sequence: TGTGCCAGCAGCGTAGTAGGCGGGGGGGCCCCGAATGAGCAGTTCTTC. Translating gives CASSVVGGGAPNEQFF.

This clonotype has ten or more counts. The chain carries TRBV20-1 and TRBJ2-1, with D possibly TRBD1 on 5 matching bases. This CDR3 is built from 17 residues. Germline V gene data show CDR1 as DFQATT and CDR2 as SNEGSKA (reference sequence). Trimming took 6 bases from V and 8 from J, leaving 29 bases between them. CDR3 in DNA: TGCAGTGCCCCTGAACAGGTCCTAGGGTCGGCCCCTCATGAGCAGTTCTTC. Translated, it gives CSAPEQVLGSAPHEQFF.

This clonotype has just a few counts. The chain carries TRBV16 and TRBJ2-2; maybe TRBD2 (6 bases). The CDR3 is 14 amino acids. Germline-derived CDR1 and CDR2 are KGHSY and FQNENV. V lost 0 bases and J lost 7, with 9 bases in between. The CDR3 loop is CASSQSWEDGELFF. The CDR3 DNA follows: TGTGCCAGCAGCCAATCGTGGGAGGACGGGGAGCTGTTTTTT.

Ten or more counts support this clonotype. The V gene is TRBV28, the J gene TRBJ2-5; 8 bases are a match to TRBD2. After removal of 4 bases from V and 5 bases from J, the junction contained 9 bases not matched to a gene. Per germline, CDR1 MDHEN and CDR2 SYDVKM. This CDR3 has 15 amino acids. This CDR3 is CASSSLSGSRETQYF. CDR3 DNA: TGTGCCAGCAGTTCCCTCAGCGGGAGTAGGGAGACCCAGTACTTC. Full variable domain (rest looked up from reference TRBV28 and TRBJ2-5): DVKVTQSSRYLVKRTGEKVFLECVQDMDHENMFWYRQDPGLGLRLIYFSYDVKMKEKGDIPEGYSVSREKKERFSLILESASTNQTSMYLCASSSLSGSRETQYFGPGTRLLVL.

In its sample, this clonotype was seen many times. J is TRBJ1-2 and V is TRBV12-3 or TRBV12-4, with TRBD1 matching 7 bases. The CDR3 is 14 amino acids. Germline trimming cut 3 bases from V and 2 bases from J; bases unmatched to any gene: 3. The CDR3 region is CASSFGGQNYGYTF. The CDR3 DNA is TGTGCCAGCAGTTTCGGGGGACAGAACTATGGCTACACCTTC.

This clonotype was seen many times. The genes are TRBV28 and TRBJ2-5; 7 positions agree with TRBD1. V shed 6 bases, J shed 7 bases, and the junction held 20 bases outside the gene matches. The germline V gene encodes CDR1 MDHEN and CDR2 SYDVKM. The CDR3 has 17 amino acids. The CDR3 region is CASSKNPGQELGGTQYF. DNA of the CDR3: TGTGCCAGCAGCAAAAACCCAGGACAGGAACTTGGCGGGACCCAGTACTTC.

This clonotype was recorded at least ten times. V and J are TRBV10-2 and TRBJ2-1; 8 nucleotides line up with TRBD1. The germline gives CDR1 WSHSY, CDR2 SAAADI. The CDR3 consists of 15 residues. Germline trimming cut 0 bases from V and 6 bases from J; bases unmatched to any gene: 4. This chain's CDR3 is CASSESWTGSNEQFF. The CDR3 nucleotides are TGCGCCAGCAGTGAGTCGTGGACAGGGAGCAATGAGCAGTTCTTC.

The chain employs TRBV27 and TRBJ2-7, with D possibly matching TRBD1 (6 bases). The V gene lost 7 bases and the J gene lost 1 base, with 11 bases spanning the gap. The CDR3 runs 13 residues. The germline CDR1 and CDR2 sequences are MNHEY and SMNVEV (reference sequence). CDR3 bases: TGTGCCAGCATGAGGACAGAATCCTACGAGCAGTACTTC. This codes for CASMRTESYEQYF.

This chain links TRBV5-1 with TRBJ2-1, with 12 nucleotides matching TRBD2. V trimming: 2 bases; J trimming: 7 bases; junction bases outside the gene matches: 1. Germline V gene data show CDR1 as SGHRS and CDR2 as YFSETQ. The CDR3 length is 14 residues. The CDR3 reads CASSFLAGGNEQFF. CDR3 in DNA: TGCGCCAGCAGCTTCCTAGCGGGAGGGAATGAGCAGTTCTTC. The whole variable domain, filled in from reference TRBV5-1 and TRBJ2-1, reads KAGVTQTPRYLIKTRGQQVTLSCSPISGHRSVSWYQQTPGQGLQFLFEYFSETQRNKGNFPGRFSGRQFSNSRSEMNVSTLELGDSALYLCASSFLAGGNEQFFGPGTRLTVL.

This clonotype was seen at least ten times. The chain uses TRBV6-5 and TRBJ1-1; possibly TRBD1 for D (5 bases). The CDR3 extends over 15 amino acids. CDR1 MNHEY and CDR2 SVGAGI come from the germline V gene. V shed 0 bases and J shed 1 base, with 9 bases lying between them. In DNA, the CDR3 is TGTGCCAGCAGTTACTCGATGGGGGGGAACACTGAAGCTTTCTTT. This gives the protein CASSYSMGGNTEAFF.

The chain employs TRBV20-1 and TRBJ2-7; 10 bases agree with TRBD2. Germline CDR1 DFQATT, CDR2 SNEGSKA (reference sequence). The CDR3 consists of 13 residues. Trimming at V came to 6 bases and at J to 6 bases, leaving 8 bases not matched to a gene. In nucleotides, the CDR3 is TGCAGTGCAAGTATCGCTAGCGGGGGCGAGCAGTACTTC. Protein: CSASIASGGEQYF.

This clonotype was found a few times. The chain recombines TRBV6-5 with TRBJ1-6; no clear D gene. V shed 0 bases and J shed 8 bases, with 8 bases lying between them. The CDR3 runs to 14 residues. Germline CDR1 and CDR2: MNHEY and SVGAGI. The CDR3: CASSYSPLYSPLHF. The CDR3 DNA sequence: TGTGCCAGCAGTTACTCCCCACTATATTCACCCCTCCACTTT.

In this sample, this clonotype turned up many times. The chain joins TRBV5-1 to TRBJ2-5; maybe TRBD2 (6 bases). The V end was cut by 5 bases, the J end by 0 bases, with 11 bases between. Germline loops: CDR1 SGHRS, CDR2 YFSETQ. This CDR3 has 14 residues. CDR3 amino acids: CASSSSGDQETQYF. CDR3 DNA: TGCGCCAGCAGTTCGTCGGGGGACCAAGAGACCCAGTACTTC.

This clonotype has a count of ten or more. The CDR3 sequence: CSALPSPGGLSNEQFF. The CDR3 DNA reads as TGCAGTGCTCTCCCCTCCCCGGGGGGGCTTTCCAATGAGCAGTTCTTC. The V and J genes are TRBV20-1 and TRBJ2-1; 8 bases are shared with TRBD2. V lost 5 bases to trimming and J lost 6 bases; unmatched junction nucleotides: 15. Germline loops: CDR1 DFQATT, CDR2 SNEGSKA (reference sequence). This CDR3 has 16 residues.

This clonotype was recorded at least ten times. This chain uses TRBV4-3 with TRBJ2-7; tentative D call: TRBD1 (6 bases). Trimming took off 1 base at V and 0 bases at J, with 10 bases between the two ends. The CDR3 runs 15 residues. Germline V lookup: CDR1 LGHNA, CDR2 YSLEER. The DNA of the CDR3 is TGCGCCAGCAGCCAAGTGGACAGCCCCTCCTACGAGCAGTACTTC. Translation gives CASSQVDSPSYEQYF.

This clonotype was seen a few times. This chain joins TRBV30 and TRBJ1-4; D is possibly TRBD1 (5 bases). Trimming cost V 3 bases and J 2 bases, with 10 bases left between them. Germline loops: CDR1 GTSNPN, CDR2 SVGIG (reference sequence). The CDR3 covers 14 residues. The CDR3 region is CAWSPGSTNEKLFF. For the CDR3, the DNA is TGTGCCTGGAGCCCAGGGTCGACTAATGAAAAACTGTTTTTT.

This clonotype has a count of ten or more. The chain joins TRBV5-1 to TRBJ2-2; D remains unclear. Germline V gene lookup returns CDR1 SGHRS and CDR2 YFSETQ. Trimming cost V 4 bases and J 5 bases, with 9 bases left between them. CDR3 length: 13 residues. DNA for the CDR3: TGCGCCAGCAGCCCGAGCGCAACCGGGGAGCTGTTTTTT. Protein product: CASSPSATGELFF.

This clonotype has only a few counts. This sequence joins TRBV10-2 and TRBJ2-1, with D possibly being TRBD2 (5 bases). Germline CDR1 and CDR2: WSHSY and SAAADI. The CDR3 has 16 amino acids. V was shortened by 3 bases and J by 5 bases, with 17 bases between the two germline ends. The CDR3 is CASSEFVTGWDNEQFF. The CDR3 DNA is TGCGCCAGCAGTGAATTTGTGACGGGATGGGACAATGAGCAGTTCTTC.